Listed below are T cell receptor beta chains from one sample, sequenced in a study of T cell responses to AZD1222 COVID-19 vaccine. TCRdb's table, derived via immunoSEQ multiplex PCR, lists solely in-frame clones and lacks some. The profile shows some 96,000 clones, approximately 87% of them singletons. The sequencing used peripheral blood, collected on day 0 of MenACWY control vaccination. The receptors here all came from an adult in good health. CDR3s include the opening cysteine and the closing phenylalanine or tryptophan. A D gene is named only where the DNA matches it firmly. Size tells how often a clone was seen (once, few, many) or the class of an expanded clone, and some rows leave it out.

TRBD1	NA	TRBJ2-1	TRBV24-1	CATSDAPGTGVRNEQFF	TGTGCCACCAGTGACGCCCCGGGGACAGGGGTCCGGAATGAGCAGTTCTTC
NA	NA	TRBJ1-6	TRBV7-9	CASSLGTDNSPLHF	TGTGCCAGCAGCTTAGGGACTGATAATTCACCCCTCCACTTT
TRBD1	NA	TRBJ2-2	TRBV19	CASSTPYPGQGYTGELFF	TGTGCCAGTAGTACCCCTTACCCGGGACAGGGTTACACCGGGGAGCTGTTTTTT
TRBD1	NA	TRBJ2-7	TRBV28	CASSAGGHSYEQYF	TGTGCCAGCAGCGCAGGGGGACACTCCTACGAGCAGTACTTC
TRBD1	NA	TRBJ1-2	TRBV7-2	CASSPGQGLNYGYTF	TGTGCCAGCAGCCCCGGACAGGGTCTCAACTATGGCTACACCTTC
TRBD1	NA	TRBJ2-7	TRBV6-5	CASSSSPGGPNEQYF	TGTGCCAGCAGTAGCTCCCCAGGGGGTCCAAACGAGCAGTACTTC
NA	NA	TRBJ2-7	TRBV30	CAWSRRQTTYEQYF	TGTGCCTGGAGTAGGAGACAGACCACCTACGAGCAGTACTTC
NA	NA	TRBJ2-7	TRBV28	CASQTTTVTYEQYF	TGTGCCAGTCAGACTACGACAGTTACATACGAGCAGTACTTC
NA	NA	TRBJ1-1	TRBV28	CASSLFFTGLAFF	TGTGCCAGCAGTTTGTTTTTTACAGGCTTAGCTTTCTTT
NA	NA	TRBJ2-2	TRBV4-2	CASSGFSGGGGTGELFF	TGTGCCAGCAGCGGGTTCTCAGGGGGAGGGGGCACCGGGGAGCTGTTTTTT
NA	NA	TRBJ1-1	TRBV18	CASSTGLDTEAFF	TGTGCCAGCTCTACAGGGTTGGACACTGAAGCTTTCTTT
TRBD2	NA	TRBJ2-7	TRBV7-2	CASSFPGLAPYEQYF	TGTGCCAGCAGCTTCCCGGGACTAGCCCCCTACGAGCAGTACTTC
NA	few	TRBJ2-4	TRBV5-1	CASSPQGRDIQYF	TGCGCCAGCAGCCCGCAGGGTAGGGACATTCAGTACTTC
NA	NA	TRBJ2-7	TRBV6-6	CASSWDGTATGWQYF	TGTGCCAGCAGTTGGGATGGTACAGCAACAGGATGGCAGTACTTC
TRBD1	NA	TRBJ1-1	TRBV29-1	CSGTGLANTEAFF	TGCAGCGGGACAGGGTTAGCGAACACTGAAGCTTTCTTT
NA	few	TRBJ1-1	TRBV28	CASSPPGQRAFF	TGTGCCAGCAGTCCTCCGGGACAACGAGCTTTCTTT
TRBD1	once	TRBJ1-5	TRBV30	CAWSLGQVSNQPQHF	TGTGCCTGGAGTCTCGGACAGGTTAGCAATCAGCCCCAGCATTTT
TRBD1	NA	TRBJ1-1	TRBV27	CASSLGGRGWTEAFF	TGTGCCAGCAGTTTAGGCGGCAGGGGGTGGACTGAAGCTTTCTTT
NA	NA	TRBJ1-5	TRBV19	CASSIEGDQPQHF	TGTGCCAGTAGTATAGAGGGGGATCAGCCCCAGCATTTT
TRBD1	NA	TRBJ1-2	TRBV5-4	CASSEGQANYYGYTF	TGTGCCAGCAGCGAGGGACAGGCAAATTATTATGGCTACACCTTC
TRBD1	NA	TRBJ2-5	TRBV10-2	CASSEFTGGAYRETQYF	TGCGCCAGCAGTGAGTTTACAGGGGGCGCTTATCGAGAGACCCAGTACTTC
TRBD1	NA	TRBJ1-2	TRBV6-6	CASSLGQGHYGYTF	TGTGCCAGCAGTCTCGGACAGGGGCACTATGGCTACACCTTC
NA	NA	TRBJ1-3	TRBV7-2	CASSFSGGSSGNTIYF	TGTGCCAGCAGCTTCAGCGGGGGGAGCTCTGGAAACACCATATATTTT
NA	NA	TRBJ1-6	TRBV5-4	CASSITGYNSPLHF	TGTGCCAGCAGCATTACAGGGTATAATTCACCCCTCCACTTT
NA	NA	TRBJ1-2	TRBV7-9	CVEESVGNYGYTF	TGTGTCGAGGAGTCCGTCGGAAACTATGGCTACACCTTC
NA	NA	TRBJ2-2	TRBV4-3	CASSQVFPNTGELFF	TGCGCCAGCAGCCAAGTATTCCCGAACACCGGGGAGCTGTTTTTT
TRBD1	NA	TRBJ2-1	TRBV7-2	CASSFDRGSYNEQFF	TGTGCCAGCAGCTTTGACAGGGGCTCCTACAATGAGCAGTTCTTC
TRBD1	NA	TRBJ1-6	TRBV4-1	CASSQEGTGPHNSPLHF	TGCGCCAGCAGCCAAGAAGGGACAGGGCCCCATAATTCACCCCTCCACTTT
NA	NA	TRBJ2-7	TRBV3-1/TRBV3-2	CASSRSSGEQYF	TGTGCCAGCAGCCGCTCAAGCGGCGAGCAGTACTTC
TRBD2	NA	TRBJ2-1	TRBV7-2	CASRSTSGRAGNEQFF	TGTGCCAGCAGATCCACTAGCGGGAGGGCCGGGAATGAGCAGTTCTTC
TRBD2	NA	TRBJ2-3	TRBV7-3	CASSPSPAVLAGGGTDTQYF	TGTGCCAGCAGCCCCTCCCCGGCGGTGCTAGCGGGGGGGGGCACAGATACGCAGTATTTT
TRBD2	few	TRBJ2-2	TRBV5-4	CASSRLATRTGELFF	TGTGCCAGCAGCAGACTAGCGACCCGTACCGGGGAGCTGTTTTTT
TRBD1	few	TRBJ2-1	TRBV3-1/TRBV3-2	CASSHRSRGNEQFF	TGTGCCAGCAGCCATAGAAGCAGGGGGAATGAGCAGTTCTTC
NA	NA	TRBJ1-2	TRBV5-1	CASSLEGTNGYTF	TGCGCCAGCAGCTTGGAAGGGACAAATGGCTACACCTTC
NA	NA	TRBJ2-6	TRBV6-2/TRBV6-3	CASSLWTGSSGANVLTF	TGTGCCAGCAGTCTCTGGACGGGCAGCTCTGGGGCCAACGTCCTGACTTTC
NA	NA	TRBJ1-6	TRBV4-1	CASSQGFAGEGYNSPLHF	TGCGCCAGCAGCCAGGGTTTTGCTGGTGAGGGGTATAATTCACCCCTCCACTTT
NA	few	TRBJ1-1	TRBV19	CASRGSVLSNTEAFF	TGTGCCAGTAGGGGGTCTGTTTTATCAAACACTGAAGCTTTCTTT
NA	once	TRBJ1-2	TRBV28	CASSTPQGFYGYTF	TGTGCCAGCAGTACACCCCAGGGTTTCTATGGCTACACCTTC
TRBD2	NA	TRBJ2-7	TRBV14	CARAEGLAGGPGFHEQYF	TGTGCCAGAGCAGAGGGACTAGCGGGAGGGCCTGGGTTCCACGAGCAGTACTTC
TRBD2	NA	TRBJ2-7	TRBV5-1	CASSFRLAGQYEQYF	TGCGCCAGCAGCTTCCGACTAGCGGGACAGTACGAGCAGTACTTC
NA	NA	TRBJ1-5	TRBV2	CASSTGFNQPQHF	TGTGCCAGCAGTACAGGGTTTAATCAGCCCCAGCATTTT
TRBD1	NA	TRBJ1-3	TRBV13	CASSLAPGQGVSLGTIYF	TGTGCCAGCAGCTTAGCCCCGGGACAGGGGGTTTCCCTGGGCACCATATATTTT
NA	NA	TRBJ2-7	TRBV10-3	CAISEGYEQYF	TGTGCCATCTCAGAGGGTTACGAGCAGTACTTC
NA	NA	TRBJ1-5	TRBV7-2	CASSLGATNQPQHF	TGTGCCAGCAGCTTAGGGGCGACGAATCAGCCCCAGCATTTT
TRBD1	NA	TRBJ1-1	TRBV27	CASSRTGDTTTEAFF	TGTGCCAGCAGCAGGACAGGGGACACGACCACTGAAGCTTTCTTT
NA	NA	TRBJ1-1	TRBV5-5	CASTLGPNTEAFF	TGTGCCAGCACCTTGGGGCCGAACACTGAAGCTTTCTTT
NA	NA	TRBJ2-5	TRBV5-1	CASSPLQGFAETQYF	TGCGCCAGCAGCCCTTTGCAGGGGTTCGCAGAGACCCAGTACTTC
TRBD1	NA	TRBJ1-2	TRBV4-1	CASSHGRFQGALGYTF	TGCGCCAGCAGCCACGGTAGATTCCAGGGGGCTCTAGGCTACACCTTC
NA	NA	TRBJ1-1	TRBV5-1	CASSLGTGRTEAFF	TGCGCCAGCAGCTTAGGGACCGGACGGACTGAAGCTTTCTTT
TRBD1	once	TRBJ2-5	TRBV14	CASSQPSRTGNYQETQYF	TGTGCCAGCAGCCAACCTTCCCGGACAGGGAACTACCAAGAGACCCAGTACTTC
TRBD1	once	TRBJ2-7	TRBV5-6	CASSSRGPQNEQYF	TGTGCCAGCAGCAGCAGGGGGCCGCAGAACGAGCAGTACTTC
NA	NA	TRBJ1-5	TRBV10-3	CAISQTSQPQHF	TGTGCCATCAGCCAGACTAGTCAGCCCCAGCATTTT
TRBD1	NA	TRBJ1-2	TRBV18	CASSPDREGYGYTF	TGTGCCAGCTCACCGGACAGGGAGGGCTATGGCTACACCTTC
TRBD1	NA	TRBJ1-1	TRBV27	CASRFRDRGPLTEAFF	TGTGCCAGCAGATTCCGGGACAGGGGACCCCTCACTGAAGCTTTCTTT
NA	NA	TRBJ1-2	TRBV27	CASSLKQGVYGYTF	TGTGCCAGCAGTTTAAAACAGGGCGTCTATGGCTACACCTTC
NA	few	TRBJ1-4	TRBV6-1	CASSESLSRLGEKLFF	TGTGCCAGCAGTGAGTCCCTCTCACGCCTGGGTGAAAAACTGTTTTTT
NA	NA	TRBJ1-2	TRBV4-1	CASSQVTSLPDGYTF	TGCGCCAGCAGCCAAGTTACGTCCCTCCCGGATGGCTACACCTTC
NA	NA	TRBJ1-3	TRBV10-3	CAISDHSFSGNTIYF	TGTGCCATCAGTGATCACAGCTTCTCTGGAAACACCATATATTTT
NA	few	TRBJ2-1	TRBV19	CASSNNLANNEQFF	TGTGCCAGTAGTAATAATTTGGCCAACAATGAGCAGTTCTTC
TRBD2	NA	TRBJ2-5	TRBV19	CASTLGGDGQETQYF	TGTGCCAGTACCCTGGGGGGGGACGGCCAAGAGACCCAGTACTTC